A selection of T cell receptor beta chains follows, all from one sample in a study of T cell repertoires in cytomegalovirus infection. Their cognate antigens are unknown. MiXCR, applied by TCRdb to the reads, yields one record per CDR3 protein. The sample holds 750,000 to 900,000 distinct CDR3 sequences; 25% to 35% are singletons and the top ten take about an eighth. The sample was cultured CD8+ T cells from PBMCs, taken from culture after CMV antigen stimulation. The source of these receptors is a human donor in good health (CMV status not recorded). Some clones in this sample may be carry-over from other donors' samples. Both conserved end residues are part of each CDR3. A D gene is named only where the DNA matches it firmly.

D gene,V gene,J gene,CDR3 protein
TRBD1,TRBV6-9,TRBJ2-7,CAGRGQGAYEQYF
NA,TRBV6-2/TRBV6-3,TRBJ2-3,CASSYSGQNGYTDTQYF
NA,TRBV7-3,TRBJ1-1,CASSPGGLTEAFF
NA,TRBV7-2,TRBJ2-2,CASSSYTGTGELFF
NA,TRBV19,TRBJ1-2,CASSIIRDRGNYGYTF
NA,TRBV7-2,TRBJ1-5,CASSLDHRVNQPQHF
NA,TRBV6-6,TRBJ2-3,CATFGSSTDTQYF
NA,TRBV7-8,TRBJ1-3,CASSSYTAGSGNTIYF
TRBD1,TRBV4-3,TRBJ1-1,CASSLTGDREAFF
NA,TRBV24-1,TRBJ2-2,CATSDLRAGELFF
TRBD2,TRBV29-1,TRBJ2-3,CSVEDYGGWVAGGRATDTQYF
TRBD2,TRBV6-6,TRBJ2-5,CASSYGASGGPRETQYF
NA,TRBV7-6,TRBJ1-6,CASSFSGAASPLHF